The clone carrying this T cell receptor beta chain was picked up many times. Antigen: not known. TCRdb re-analysed the RT-PCR reads in MiXCR, keeping a single row per CDR3 protein. The sample lists roughly 780,000 distinct CDR3 sequences; roughly 18% were seen once. This entry is derived from a study of response to subunit inactivated influenza vaccine. Study observations and caveats: There was a suggestion from the authors that each seasonal influenza vaccination recruits few new T cells.

The CDR3 extends over 15 amino acids. V lost 1 base, J lost 2 bases, and 15 bases lay in between. Germline V lookup: CDR1 DFQATT, CDR2 SNEGSKA (reference sequence). The V call is TRBV20-1, the J call TRBJ2-7, with D perhaps matching TRBD1 (5 bases). The sample was PBMCs from blood, taken about 5 days after vaccination. The receptor was derived from a middle-aged man who received an inactivated influenza vaccine. CDR3 DNA: TGCAGTGCTAGAGCGTACAGGACGGAGACCTACGAGCAGTACTTC. It yields the protein CSARAYRTETYEQYF.